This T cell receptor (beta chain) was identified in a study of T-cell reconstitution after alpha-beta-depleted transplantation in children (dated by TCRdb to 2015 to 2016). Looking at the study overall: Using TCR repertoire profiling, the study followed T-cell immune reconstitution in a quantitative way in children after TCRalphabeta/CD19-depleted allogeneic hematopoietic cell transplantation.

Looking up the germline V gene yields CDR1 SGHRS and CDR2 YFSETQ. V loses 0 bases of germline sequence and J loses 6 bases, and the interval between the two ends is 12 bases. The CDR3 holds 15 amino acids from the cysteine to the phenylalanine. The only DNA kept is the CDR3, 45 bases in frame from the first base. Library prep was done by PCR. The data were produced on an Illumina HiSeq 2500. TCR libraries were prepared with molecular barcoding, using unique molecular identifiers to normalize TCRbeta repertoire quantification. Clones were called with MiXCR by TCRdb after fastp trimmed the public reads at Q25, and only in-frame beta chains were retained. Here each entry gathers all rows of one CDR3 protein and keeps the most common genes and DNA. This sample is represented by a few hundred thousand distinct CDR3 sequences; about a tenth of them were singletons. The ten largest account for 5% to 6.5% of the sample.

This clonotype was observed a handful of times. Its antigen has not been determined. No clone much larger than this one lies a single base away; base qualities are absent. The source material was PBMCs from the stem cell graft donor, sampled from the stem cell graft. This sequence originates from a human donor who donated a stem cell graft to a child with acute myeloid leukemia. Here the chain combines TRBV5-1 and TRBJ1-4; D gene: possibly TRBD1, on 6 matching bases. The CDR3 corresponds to CASSLVSGDDEKLFF. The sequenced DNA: TGCGCCAGCAGCTTGGTGTCAGGGGACGATGAAAAACTGTTTTTT.